This T cell receptor beta chain was found in a study of post-analysis software for immune sequencing data. Across the whole study: Both relapsing-remitting and secondary progressive multiple sclerosis featured among the disease courses, as did progressive-relapsing multiple sclerosis. Study results and limitations: Included in a set of roughly five TRBV segments more frequent in patients than controls were TRBV5-6, TRBV5-1 and TRBV20-1. By F measure, samples from a shared preparation batch strongly co-clustered.

Germline assignment: CDR1 MNHNS and CDR2 SASEGT. The CDR3 is 14 amino acids. V lost 4 bases to trimming and J lost 1 base; unmatched junction nucleotides: 3. Built from TCR beta cDNA, the libraries had unique molecular identifiers in them. TCRdb reanalysed the PCR reads using MiXCR and keeps one entry per CDR3 protein. The table lists fewer than 850,000 distinct CDR3 sequences, approximately 44% of them singletons. This clonotype was recorded a few times. Its target is not known. The sequence was collected from a girl aged 5 to 17 with multiple sclerosis. Material: blood. The chain employs TRBV6-1 and TRBJ1-2; 7 nucleotides align to TRBD1. CDR3 region: CASSATGNNYGYTF. The CDR3 nucleotides are TGTGCCAGCAGTGCGACAGGGAATAACTATGGCTACACCTTC.